A selection of T cell receptor beta chains follows, all from one sample in a study of cytomegalovirus exposure and HLA in healthy donors. Data came from immunoSEQ multiplex PCR; TCRdb stores just in-frame clones and leaves some out. In the table there are some 140,000 clones, roughly 80% of which are singletons. Sequenced: PBMCs. These TCRs come from a man aged 18 to 30 in good health and CMV-seronegative. CDR3s include the opening cysteine and the closing phenylalanine or tryptophan. Fields, in order: D gene, CDR3 length, J gene, V gene, clone size, CDR3 protein, CDR3 DNA. D genes are given only for firm matches. Clone size is shown for a subset of rows, as once, few, many or a class of expanded clone.

NA | 16 | TRBJ2-2 | TRBV12-5 | NA | CASGLVQGLGTGELFF | TGTGCTAGTGGTTTGGTGCAGGGGCTAGGCACCGGGGAGCTGTTTTTT
TRBD2 | 13 | TRBJ2-7 | TRBV7-6 | NA | CASSRGVLREQYF | TGTGCCAGCAGCCGGGGGGTCTTGAGGGAGCAGTACTTC
NA | 11 | TRBJ2-7 | TRBV20-1 | NA | CSASWFGEQYF | TGCAGTGCTAGTTGGTTCGGCGAGCAGTACTTC
NA | 15 | TRBJ1-5 | TRBV18 | once | CASSPGGRENQPQHF | TGTGCCAGCTCACCAGGTGGGCGGGAGAATCAGCCCCAGCATTTT
NA | 14 | TRBJ1-2 | TRBV7-2 | once | CASSRKTTGYGYTF | TGTGCCAGCAGCCGCAAAACGACAGGCTATGGCTACACCTTC
TRBD1 | 15 | TRBJ1-5 | TRBV6-6 | NA | CASSSGTGGVWPQHF | TGTGCCAGCAGCTCCGGGACAGGGGGAGTGTGGCCCCAGCATTTT
NA | 16 | TRBJ2-6 | TRBV5-1 | NA | CASSLTGSSGANVLTF | TGCGCCAGCAGCTTAACAGGAAGCTCTGGGGCCAACGTCCTGACTTTC
NA | 12 | TRBJ2-7 | TRBV7-2 | few | CASSLFNYEQYF | TGTGCCAGCAGCTTATTCAACTACGAGCAGTACTTC
TRBD1 | 16 | TRBJ2-1 | TRBV18 | NA | CASSPLTGGSYNEQFF | TGTGCCAGCTCACCGTTGACAGGGGGTTCCTACAATGAGCAGTTCTTC
TRBD2 | 16 | TRBJ2-2 | TRBV5-1 | NA | CASSPASGGATGELFF | TGCGCCAGCAGCCCCGCTAGCGGGGGGGCCACCGGGGAGCTGTTTTTT
NA | 13 | TRBJ1-2 | TRBV19 | NA | CASSASVAQGYTF | TGTGCCAGTAGTGCCTCCGTAGCGCAAGGCTACACCTTC
NA | 15 | TRBJ2-1 | TRBV7-2 | NA | CASTTGTLIYNEQFF | TGTGCCAGCACGACCGGGACACTAATCTACAATGAGCAGTTCTTC
TRBD1 | 14 | TRBJ2-3 | TRBV6-5 | NA | CASSQTPTGDYQYF | TGTGCCAGCAGCCAAACCCCGACAGGGGATTATCAGTATTTT
NA | 14 | TRBJ1-1 | TRBV14 | NA | CASSQATMNTEAFF | TGTGCCAGCAGCCAAGCTACCATGAACACTGAAGCTTTCTTT
NA | 13 | TRBJ1-5 | TRBV30 | NA | CAWSGGHNQPQHF | TGTGCCTGGAGTGGGGGGCACAACCAGCCCCAGCATTTT
NA | 14 | TRBJ2-2 | TRBV6-4 | NA | CASSDYSSTGELFF | TGTGCCAGCAGTGACTACTCCTCGACCGGGGAGCTGTTTTTT
NA | 14 | TRBJ1-5 | TRBV30 | NA | CAWSYRGLNQPQHF | TGTGCCTGGAGTTATCGCGGACTCAATCAGCCCCAGCATTTT
TRBD1 | 13 | TRBJ2-1 | TRBV11-2 | NA | CASSLVPGTVRFF | TGTGCCAGCAGCTTGGTCCCCGGGACAGTCCGGTTCTTC
NA | 16 | TRBJ1-3 | TRBV11-3 | few | CASSLTSDTSGNTIYF | TGTGCCAGCAGCCTGACTTCGGACACCTCTGGAAACACCATATATTTT
TRBD1 | 12 | TRBJ1-4 | TRBV7-2 | NA | CATGQGGEKLFF | TGTGCCACCGGACAGGGCGGGGAAAAACTGTTTTTT
NA | 12 | TRBJ1-2 | TRBV7-9 | NA | CASSDGRDGYTF | TGTGCCAGCAGCGACGGGCGGGATGGCTACACCTTC
NA | 11 | TRBJ1-1 | TRBV18 | NA | CASSSEVEAFF | TGTGCCAGCTCATCGGAGGTTGAAGCTTTCTTT
NA | 13 | TRBJ1-1 | TRBV4-1 | NA | CASSLLPITEAFF | TGCGCCAGCAGCCTACTACCAATCACTGAAGCTTTCTTT
NA | 12 | TRBJ1-2 | TRBV19 | NA | CASITTGDGYTF | TGTGCCAGTATTACGACAGGTGACGGCTACACCTTC
TRBD1 | 14 | TRBJ2-7 | TRBV7-6 | NA | CASSLVGQGYEQYF | TGTGCCAGCAGCTTAGTCGGACAGGGATACGAGCAGTACTTC
TRBD2 | 15 | TRBJ2-3 | TRBV15 | few | CATSRDSGGADTQYF | TGTGCCACCAGCAGAGATAGCGGGGGGGCAGATACGCAGTATTTT
NA | 16 | TRBJ2-7 | TRBV18 | few | CASSPPIHMPSYEQYF | TGTGCCAGCTCACCACCGATACACATGCCGTCCTACGAGCAGTACTTC
NA | 13 | TRBJ2-5 | TRBV30 | NA | CAWSVLAQETQYF | TGTGCCTGGAGTGTTTTGGCCCAAGAGACCCAGTACTTC
TRBD1 | 13 | TRBJ1-6 | TRBV30 | NA | CACAGQNNSPLHF | TGTGCCTGCGCGGGACAGAATAATTCACCCCTCCACTTT
TRBD1 | 13 | TRBJ2-7 | TRBV5-6 | NA | CASSFGTGTEQYF | TGTGCCAGCAGCTTTGGGACAGGGACCGAGCAGTACTTC
NA | 12 | TRBJ2-1 | TRBV18 | NA | CASSGQINEQFF | TGTGCCAGCTCAGGACAGATCAATGAGCAGTTCTTC
TRBD1 | 16 | TRBJ2-2 | TRBV2 | NA | CASSDDLGQGTGELFF | TGTGCCAGCAGTGACGACCTGGGACAGGGAACCGGGGAGCTGTTTTTT
NA | 13 | TRBJ1-1 | TRBV13 | NA | CASSIGQDTEAFF | TGTGCCAGCAGCATAGGGCAGGACACTGAAGCTTTCTTT
NA | 13 | TRBJ2-5 | TRBV9 | NA | CASSATLSGTQYF | TGTGCCAGCAGCGCGACCCTATCAGGGACCCAGTACTTC
TRBD1 | 14 | TRBJ1-1 | TRBV27 | NA | CASTSGQERTEAFF | TGTGCCAGCACCTCAGGACAGGAGCGCACTGAAGCTTTCTTT
TRBD2 | 17 | TRBJ2-1 | TRBV7-8 | once | CASSFRRAGGPGNEQFF | TGTGCCAGCAGCTTCCGCAGGGCGGGGGGGCCGGGCAATGAGCAGTTCTTC
NA | 13 | TRBJ2-3 | TRBV6-5 | NA | CASSALATDTQYF | TGTGCCAGCAGTGCCTTGGCCACAGATACGCAGTATTTT
NA | 14 | TRBJ1-5 | TRBV5-1 | once | CASSLGGGNQPQHF | TGCGCCAGCAGCTTGGGGGGGGGCAATCAGCCCCAGCATTTT